One TCR beta chain is described in this entry. Germline CDR1 is LNHDA and CDR2 is SQIVND (reference sequence). Trimming pared 2 bases from V and 4 bases from J, leaving 15 bases between. CDR3 length equals 15 residues. The repertoire was sequenced with immunoSEQ multiplex PCR; TCRdb's copy has only in-frame clones and lacks some. The sample lists over 30,000 clones; roughly 92% were seen once. The data were taken from a study of T cell changes during pregnancy in multiple sclerosis. The chain combines TRBV19 with TRBJ2-7; tentatively, D is TRBD1 (5 bases). The source material was PBMCs (not recorded whether the cells were cultured). This TCR derives from a female donor with multiple sclerosis, enrolled in a pregnancy study. Here the CDR3 reads CASSISGRVGYEQYF. The CDR3 DNA reads as TGTGCCAGTAGTATATCCGGCAGGGTAGGGTACGAGCAGTACTTC. Combining the CDR3 with reference TRBV19 and TRBJ2-7 gives the whole variable domain DGGITQSPKYLFRKEGQNVTLSCEQNLNHDAMYWYRQDPGQGLRLIYYSQIVNDFQKGDIAEGYSVSREKKESFPLTVTSAQKNPTAFYLCASSISGRVGYEQYFGPGTRLTVT.